This passage covers 8 T cell receptor beta chains from one sample sequenced in a study of T cell clonality in common variable immunodeficiency. Repertoires were generated with immunoSEQ multiplex PCR, while TCRdb's copy carries only in-frame clones and drops some. The sample presents 25,000 to 35,000 clones, none singletons. Sequences were obtained from peripheral blood mononuclear cells. These receptors all stem from a person aged 18 to 70 in good health.

This clone was observed many times. The read terminates 3 residues before the CDR3 end, so the remaining end is supplied by the germline J gene. The V and J genes are TRBV6-2 or TRBV6-3 and TRBJ2-2; no reliable D call. Germline-derived CDR1 and CDR2 are MNHEY and SVGEGT. V was trimmed by 2 bases and J by 0 bases, leaving 10 bases between them. CDR3 length: 16 residues. CDR3 in amino acids: CASSYLPFSNTGELFF. Incomplete CDR3 DNA: TGTGCCAGCAGTTACCTTCCCTTTTCGAACACCGGGGAG.

This clone was observed many times. With the read ending 3 residues before the CDR3 end, the germline J gene is used to fill in that end. V and J are TRBV18 and TRBJ2-5; D gene ambiguous. V lost 3 bases, J lost 5 bases, and 7 bases lay in between. Looked up from germline, CDR1 is KGHSH and CDR2 is LQKENI. The CDR3 is made up of 12 amino acids. The CDR3 bases that were read are TGTGCCAGCTCACCGACTTTGGAGACC. Protein sequence: CASSPTLET. The whole CDR3 region reads CASSPTLETQYF.

On this clone itself: Coverage ceases 3 residues before the CDR3 finishes, and the germline J gene fills in the end. This chain connects TRBV7-8 to TRBJ2-7, with 7 bases matching TRBD2. The germline CDR1 and CDR2 sequences are SGHVS and FQNEAQ. The CDR3 is 14 amino acids. V was clipped by 1 base and J by 5 bases; unmatched bases: 5. The covered CDR3 bases are TGTGCCAGCAGCTTAGGGGCTGGGGGGGACGAG. Its translation is CASSLGAGGDE. The full CDR3 reads CASSLGAGGDEQYF.

This clone was detected ten times or more. The read terminates 3 residues before the CDR3 end, so the remaining end is supplied by the germline J gene. The chain links TRBV6-4 to TRBJ2-1; D might be TRBD2 (5 bases). The germline gives CDR1 MRHNA, CDR2 SNTAGT. The CDR3 extends over 20 amino acids. Trimming took 0 bases from V and 7 from J, leaving 28 bases between them. Partial CDR3 DNA: TGTGCCAGCAGTGACTCGCAGCTACCCTACGGCCAATTCCCGGGGAATGAG. As protein: CASSDSQLPYGQFPGNE. The whole CDR3 sequence is CASSDSQLPYGQFPGNEQFF.

This clone was seen many times. The read terminates 3 residues ahead of where the CDR3 ends, so the germline J gene completes it. This rearrangement joins TRBV11-3 to TRBJ2-2; D is possibly TRBD1 (6 bases). Germline V gene lookup returns CDR1 SGHNT and CDR2 YENEEA. The V and J ends lost 5 bases and 1 base respectively, with 11 bases between them. This CDR3 has 15 residues. The sequenced CDR3 bases are TGTGCCAGCAGCCTTCAGGGGTTGAACACCGGGGAG. It encodes CASSLQGLNTGE. The whole CDR3 region reads CASSLQGLNTGELFF.

This clone showed up many times. The read terminates 3 residues before the CDR3 end, so the remaining end is supplied by the germline J gene. The chain combines TRBV20-1 with TRBJ2-7; tentative D call: TRBD2 (6 bases). V dropped 6 bases and J dropped 6 bases, with 21 bases sitting between them. Germline CDR1 is DFQATT and CDR2 is SNEGSKA (reference sequence). The CDR3 length is 14 residues. The CDR3 is CSAPLFGGDGEQYF. The CDR3 DNA, read in part, is TGCAGTGCGCCGCTCTTTGGCGGGGATGGCGAG.

This clone was picked up many times. The CDR3 end falls 3 residues outside the read, so it is completed with the germline J gene. This chain uses TRBV13 with TRBJ1-3; D may be TRBD1 (6 bases). There are 14 residues in the CDR3. The germline V gene encodes CDR1 PRHDT and CDR2 FYEKMQ (reference sequence). The CDR3 bases that were read are TGTGCCAGCACCAACGGTCGGGGGGCGAGACCC. It yields the protein CASTNGRGARP. From start to end, the CDR3 is CASTNGRGARPIYF.

In its sample, this clone was seen many times. Read sequence stops 3 residues before the CDR3 end, and the germline J gene provides the missing end. The gene calls are TRBV7-8 and TRBJ1-3; D is undetermined. Trimming cost V 1 base and J 0 bases, with 10 bases left between them. This CDR3 has 16 amino acids. Germline values: CDR1 SGHVS, CDR2 FQNEAQ. The sequenced part of the CDR3 DNA is TGTGCCAGCAGCTTAGGGGCCGAATACTCTGGAAACACC. Protein product: CASSLGAEYSGNT. The CDR3 reads in full as CASSLGAEYSGNTIYF.